What follows are 20 T cell receptor beta chains derived from one specimen sequenced in a study of beta chain features in type 1 diabetes. Overall study results and limits: Shorter TCRB CDR3s, moderately but significantly so, marked every one of the four CD4+ subsets in Type 1 diabetes patients.

These receptors have no identified antigens. As every portion of the isolated RNA was reverse transcribed, the sequencing read expressed TCRB transcripts. Produced via immunoSEQ multiplex PCR; TCRdb's table is partial and in-frame only. Here the sample spans more than 100,000 clones, about 26% being singletons. Sequencing was done on a sample of central memory CD4+ T cells from blood. The origin of the receptors is a woman between 18 and 29 years old with type 1 diabetes.

The table lists this clone with a few counts. Written as DNA, the CDR3 is TGCGCCAGCAGCCAGGGACTAGCGGGGGGCTCCTACAATGAGCAGTTCTTC. This encodes CASSQGLAGGSYNEQFF. The chain couples TRBV4-1 to TRBJ2-1, with TRBD2 matching over 15 bases. The CDR3 loop spans 17 amino acids. Germline assignment: CDR1 MGHRA and CDR2 YSYEKL. With V trimmed by 3 bases and J by 0 bases, 0 bases remained unmatched.

This clone was counted a few times. The V gene is TRBV12-5, the J gene TRBJ2-7, with 10 positions matching TRBD1. Germline lookup yields CDR1 LGHNT and CDR2 FRNRAP. V shed 5 bases and J 3 bases; nucleotides not matched to a gene: 4. CDR3 length equals 14 residues. CDR3: CASGRGQGIYEQYV. The CDR3, as DNA: TGTGCTAGTGGTCGGGGACAGGGGATCTACGAGCAGTACGTC.

The chain uses TRBV19 and TRBJ1-5; 8 bases align to TRBD1. J lost 4 bases, V lost 9 bases, and 5 bases had no gene match. Germline V CDR1 and CDR2: LNHDA, SQIVND (reference sequence). This CDR3 has 13 amino acids. The CDR3 protein is CASEQGGNQPQHF. The DNA of the CDR3 is TGTGCCAGCGAACAGGGGGGAAATCAGCCCCAGCATTTT.

The CDR3 loop is CASSQQETQYF. CDR3 DNA: TGTGCCAGCAGCCAACAAGAGACCCAGTACTTC. The chain recombines TRBV11-2 with TRBJ2-5; D unresolved. V gave up 5 bases and J gave up 2 bases, with 3 bases separating them. The germline CDR1 and CDR2 sequences are SGHAT and FQNNGV. This CDR3 spans 11 amino acids.

This chain joins TRBV5-1 and TRBJ1-1, with TRBD1 matching 9 bases. The CDR3 is 13 amino acids. In germline, CDR1 is SGHRS, CDR2 YFSETQ. V dropped 3 bases and J dropped 6; count of bases not matched to a gene: 3. CDR3 protein: CASSSGQGAEAFF. The CDR3 DNA is TGCGCCAGCAGCTCGGGACAGGGAGCTGAAGCTTTCTTT.

The chain uses TRBV18 and TRBJ2-3, with TRBD2 identical over 13 bases. The CDR3 totals 17 residues. Germline CDR1 reads KGHSH; CDR2 reads LQKENI. V was pared by 0 bases and J by 3 bases, with 3 bases of the junction left unmatched. Here the CDR3 DNA reads TGTGCCAGCTCACCACCTAAGACTAGCGGGAGGACAGATACGCAGTATTTT. It codes for CASSPPKTSGRTDTQYF.

This clone was detected a few times. The chain couples TRBV9 to TRBJ2-1; 12 bases agree with TRBD2. With V trimmed by 0 bases and J by 9 bases, 10 bases remained unmatched. The CDR3 consists of 17 residues. The germline gives CDR1 SGDLS, CDR2 YYNGEE. The CDR3 DNA reads TGTGCCAGCAGCGTAGCTCTAGCGGGAGGGCGGCCGGGTGAGCAGTTCTTC. Translation gives CASSVALAGGRPGEQFF.

V gene TRBV2 combines with J gene TRBJ2-6; 8 bases map to TRBD1. V was clipped by 3 bases and J by 2 bases; unmatched bases: 3. The CDR3 consists of 16 residues. Germline V gene lookup returns CDR1 SNHLY and CDR2 FYNNEI. The chain's CDR3 is CASSDTDRAGANVLTF. Here the CDR3 DNA reads TGTGCCAGCAGTGACACGGACAGGGCTGGGGCCAACGTCCTGACTTTC.

The V and J genes are TRBV27 and TRBJ2-3; 7 positions agree with TRBD2. The CDR3 covers 17 residues. Trimming took 2 bases from V and 0 from J; bases not matched to a gene: 8. CDR1 MNHEY and CDR2 SMNVEV come from the germline V gene (reference sequence). The CDR3 bases are TGTGCCAGCAGTTTAGGGGCTCTCGGGGGGAGCACAGATACGCAGTATTTT. It specifies CASSLGALGGSTDTQYF.

This clone was counted between two and nine times. V is TRBV11-2 and J is TRBJ1-2, with 11 bases identical to TRBD1. There are 14 residues in the CDR3. Germline lookup yields CDR1 SGHAT and CDR2 FQNNGV. J was trimmed by 7 bases and V by 5 bases; bases with no gene match: 6. DNA for the CDR3: TGTGCCAGCAGCCCCTCAGGACAGGGGGCTGGCTACACCTTC. It codes for CASSPSGQGAGYTF. Full variable domain (missing parts from reference TRBV11-2 and TRBJ1-2): EAGVAQSPRYKIIEKRQSVAFWCNPISGHATLYWYQQILGQGPKLLIQFQNNGVVDDSQLPKDRFSAERLKGVDSTLKIQPAKLEDSAVYLCASSPSGQGAGYTFGSGTRLTVV.

The CDR3 here is CASTEPGLGLMV. The CDR3 DNA reads as TGTGCCAGCACGGAACCAGGGTTGGGGCTGATGGTC. The chain couples TRBV11-3 to TRBJ2-7; perhaps TRBD1 as D (5 bases). CDR1 is SGHNT and CDR2 is YENEEA in the germline V gene. This CDR3 has 12 residues.

V is TRBV10-2 and J is TRBJ2-1; 12 bases agree with TRBD2. The V gene end was trimmed by 6 bases and the J gene end by 10 bases; junction bases not matched to a gene: 7. Germline CDR1 and CDR2: WSHSY and SAAADI. The CDR3 is 14 residues long. The CDR3 DNA follows: TGCGCCAGCAGGACTAGCGGGGGATTCGGGGAGCAGTTCTTC. Residues: CASRTSGGFGEQFF.

CDR3 coding DNA: TGTGCCAGCTCACCGACCCTAACTAGCGGCAATGAGCAGTTCTTC. As protein: CASSPTLTSGNEQFF. The chain has TRBV18 and TRBJ2-1; 8 nucleotides line up with TRBD2. CDR1 KGHSH and CDR2 LQKENI come from the germline V gene. The CDR3 length is 15 residues. The V and J ends lost 3 bases and 6 bases, in that order; junction bases with no gene match: 7.

The gene calls are TRBV11-2 and TRBJ2-3, with D perhaps matching TRBD1 (6 bases). The CDR3 contains 16 residues. The V and J ends lost 3 bases and 2 bases respectively, with 15 bases between them. The germline CDR1 and CDR2 sequences are SGHAT and FQNNGV. Here the CDR3 reads CASSFFSTGNTDTQYF. In nucleotides, the CDR3 is TGTGCCAGCAGCTTTTTCTCGACAGGAAACACAGATACGCAGTATTTT.

This CDR3 is CASQPQRSYNEQFF. For the CDR3, the DNA is TGTGCCAGCCAACCCCAGCGGTCCTACAATGAGCAGTTCTTC. V and J are TRBV7-2 and TRBJ2-1, with D possibly TRBD2 on 5 matching bases. The germline V and J ends were trimmed by 8 bases and 1 base, with 12 bases remaining between them. CDR3 length: 14 residues. CDR1 is SGHTA and CDR2 is FQGNSA in the germline V gene. The variable domain in full, completed from reference TRBV7-2 and TRBJ2-1, reads GAGVSQSPSNKVTEKGKDVELRCDPISGHTALYWYRQSLGQGLEFLIYFQGNSAPDKSGLPSDRFSAERTGGSVSTLTIQRTQQEDSAVYLCASQPQRSYNEQFFGPGTRLTVL.

This clone was counted ten times or more. This chain connects TRBV18 to TRBJ2-1; 13 nucleotides align to TRBD2. Germline-derived CDR1 and CDR2 are KGHSH and LQKENI. This CDR3 is 17 amino acids long. With 2 bases clipped from V and 8 bases from J, the junction kept 9 bases outside the gene matches. The CDR3 region has the DNA TGTGCCAGCTCACCAGACCTGGGACTAGCGGGACTGGATGAGCAGTTCTTC. Protein sequence: CASSPDLGLAGLDEQFF.

A few counts support this clone. The V call is TRBV30, the J call TRBJ2-1; 8 bases line up with TRBD2. This CDR3 region has 16 residues. With V trimmed by 8 bases and J by 0 bases, 12 bases remained unmatched. Germline values: CDR1 GTSNPN, CDR2 SVGIG (reference sequence). CDR3 protein: CAGKIFSGSSYNEQFF. The CDR3 DNA follows: TGTGCCGGGAAAATTTTCAGCGGGAGCTCCTACAATGAGCAGTTCTTC. Together with reference TRBV30 and TRBJ2-1, the CDR3 gives the full variable domain: SQTIHQWPATLVQPVGSPLSLECTVEGTSNPNLYWYRQAAGRGLQLLFYSVGIGQISSEVPQNLSASRPQDRQFILSSKKLLLSDSGFYLCAGKIFSGSSYNEQFFGPGTRLTVL.

This clone was observed a few times. J is TRBJ1-3 and V is TRBV4-2, with D hard to call. V was clipped by 1 base and J by 2 bases, with 9 bases between them. The CDR3 is 15 residues long. The germline CDR1 and CDR2 sequences are LGHNA and YNFKEQ. CDR3 bases: TGTGCCAGCAGCCAAGTCGGAGATACTGGAAACACCATATATTTT. Amino acid sequence: CASSQVGDTGNTIYF.

Ten or more counts support this clone. V usage is TRBV30 and J usage is TRBJ2-7; the D is unclear. Germline V lookup: CDR1 GTSNPN, CDR2 SVGIG (reference sequence). The CDR3 spans 12 residues. The V and J ends lost 2 bases and 4 bases respectively, with 9 bases between them. The CDR3 protein is CAWSLGLYEQYF. As DNA, the CDR3 is TGTGCCTGGAGTTTGGGCCTTTACGAGCAGTACTTC.

A single count supports this clone. In the same sample, other DNA sequences code for this CDR3. The V call is TRBV14, the J call TRBJ2-3, with D possibly being TRBD2 (6 bases). V lost 1 base, J lost 2 bases, and 13 bases lay in between. The CDR3 extends over 16 amino acids. Germline V CDR1 and CDR2: SGHDN, FVKESK. The CDR3 bases are TGTGCCAGCAGCCAAGGTAGTAGCGGCTCCACAGATACGCAGTATTTT. Translating it yields CASSQGSSGSTDTQYF.